This T cell receptor beta chain was observed in a study of T cell responses to AZD1222 COVID-19 vaccine. General study findings and limits: No repertoire was sampled before or during the peak T cell response, only after it.

TCRdb's table, derived via immunoSEQ multiplex PCR, lists solely in-frame clones and lacks some. The sample has some 49,000 clones, over 65% seen once. The CDR3 runs to 14 residues. In germline, CDR1 is SGHNT, CDR2 YYREEE (reference sequence). In this sample, this clone turned up a few times. Its target is not known. At one of its ends the junction is not consistent with the germline gene, which may arise from a read error. Material: peripheral blood, obtained on day 0 of AZD1222 vaccination. V usage is TRBV5-4 and J usage is TRBJ2-1; possibly TRBD1 or TRBD2 for D (5 bases each). The source of this sequence is an adult in good health. CDR3 DNA sequence: TGTGCCAGCAGCTGGGACGAGGCCTACGATGAGCAGTTCTTC. Translation: CASSWDEAYDEQFF.